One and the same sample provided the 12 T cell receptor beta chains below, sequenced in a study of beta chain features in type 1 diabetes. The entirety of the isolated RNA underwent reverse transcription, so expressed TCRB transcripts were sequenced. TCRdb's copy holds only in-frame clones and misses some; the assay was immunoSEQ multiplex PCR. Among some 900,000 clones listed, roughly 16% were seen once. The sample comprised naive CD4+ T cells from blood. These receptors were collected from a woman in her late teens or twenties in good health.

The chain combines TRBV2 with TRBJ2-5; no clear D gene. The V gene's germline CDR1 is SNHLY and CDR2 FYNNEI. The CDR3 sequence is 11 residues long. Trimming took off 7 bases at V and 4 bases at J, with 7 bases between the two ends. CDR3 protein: CASTVLETQYF. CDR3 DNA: TGTGCCAGCACCGTATTAGAGACCCAGTACTTC. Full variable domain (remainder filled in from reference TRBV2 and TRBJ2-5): EPEVTQTPSHQVTQMGQEVILRCVPISNHLYFYWYRQILGQKVEFLVSFYNNEISEKSEIFDDQFSVERPDGSNFTLKIRSTKLEDSAMYFCASTVLETQYFGPGTRLLVL.

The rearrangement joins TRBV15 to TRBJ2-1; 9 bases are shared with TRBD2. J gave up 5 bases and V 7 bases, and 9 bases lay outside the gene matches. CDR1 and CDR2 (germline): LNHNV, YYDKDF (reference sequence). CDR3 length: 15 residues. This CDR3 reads CATTLVTSGDNEQFF. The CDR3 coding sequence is TGTGCCACCACCCTAGTGACTAGCGGTGACAATGAGCAGTTCTTC.

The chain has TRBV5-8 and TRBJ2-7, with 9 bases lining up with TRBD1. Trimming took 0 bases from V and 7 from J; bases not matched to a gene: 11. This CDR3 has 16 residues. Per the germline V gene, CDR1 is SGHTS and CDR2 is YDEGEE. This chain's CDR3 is CASSLGSTGGTWEQYF. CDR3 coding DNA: TGTGCCAGCAGCTTGGGTAGTACAGGGGGCACGTGGGAGCAGTACTTC. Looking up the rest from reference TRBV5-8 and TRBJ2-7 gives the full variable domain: EAGVTQSPTHLIKTRGQQATLRCSPISGHTSVYWYQQALGLGLQFLLWYDEGEERNRGNFPPRFSGRQFPNYSSELNVNALELEDSALYLCASSLGSTGGTWEQYFGPGTRLTVT.

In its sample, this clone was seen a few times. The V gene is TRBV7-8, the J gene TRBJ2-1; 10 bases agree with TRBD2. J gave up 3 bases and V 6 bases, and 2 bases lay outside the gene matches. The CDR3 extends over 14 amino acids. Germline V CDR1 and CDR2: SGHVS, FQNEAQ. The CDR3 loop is CASRLAGFYNEQFF. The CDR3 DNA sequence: TGTGCCAGCAGACTAGCGGGATTCTACAATGAGCAGTTCTTC.

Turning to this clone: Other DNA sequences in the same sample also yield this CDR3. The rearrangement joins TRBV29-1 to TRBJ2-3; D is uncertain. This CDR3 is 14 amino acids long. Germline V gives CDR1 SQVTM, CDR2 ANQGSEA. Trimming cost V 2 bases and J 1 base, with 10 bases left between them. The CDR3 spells CSVEWPAGTDTQYF. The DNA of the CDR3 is TGCAGCGTTGAATGGCCAGCTGGCACAGATACGCAGTATTTT.

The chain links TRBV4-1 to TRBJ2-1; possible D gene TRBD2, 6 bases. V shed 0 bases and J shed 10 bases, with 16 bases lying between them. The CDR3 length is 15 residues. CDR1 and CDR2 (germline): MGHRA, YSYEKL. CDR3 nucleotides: TGCGCCAGCAGCCAAGATAGTGAGAAAACTAGCGAGCAGTTCTTC. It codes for CASSQDSEKTSEQFF.

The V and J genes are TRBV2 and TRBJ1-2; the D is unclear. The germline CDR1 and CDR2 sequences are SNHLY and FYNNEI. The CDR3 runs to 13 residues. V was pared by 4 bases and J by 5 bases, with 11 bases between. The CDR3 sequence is CASSVSLEYGYTF. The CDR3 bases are TGTGCCAGCAGTGTTTCCCTTGAATATGGCTACACCTTC.

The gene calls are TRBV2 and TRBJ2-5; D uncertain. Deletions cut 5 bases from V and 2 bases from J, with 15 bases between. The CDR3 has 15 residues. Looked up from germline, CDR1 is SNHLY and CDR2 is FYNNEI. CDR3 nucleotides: TGTGCCAGCAGTTCTACCCGGGCCTTACAAGAGACCCAGTACTTC. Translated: CASSSTRALQETQYF.

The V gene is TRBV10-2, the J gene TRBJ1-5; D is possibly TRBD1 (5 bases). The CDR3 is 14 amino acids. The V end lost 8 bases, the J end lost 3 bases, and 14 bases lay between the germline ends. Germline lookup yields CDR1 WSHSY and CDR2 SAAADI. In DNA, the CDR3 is TGCGCCAGCTCGGCGCGACAGTTCAATCAGCCCCAGCATTTT. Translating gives CASSARQFNQPQHF.

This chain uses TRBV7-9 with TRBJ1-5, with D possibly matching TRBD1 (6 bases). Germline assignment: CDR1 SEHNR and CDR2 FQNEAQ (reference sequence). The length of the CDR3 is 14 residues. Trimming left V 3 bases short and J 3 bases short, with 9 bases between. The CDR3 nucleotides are TGTGCCAGCAGCTTGGGGGGCCTCAATCAGCCCCAGCATTTT. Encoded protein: CASSLGGLNQPQHF.

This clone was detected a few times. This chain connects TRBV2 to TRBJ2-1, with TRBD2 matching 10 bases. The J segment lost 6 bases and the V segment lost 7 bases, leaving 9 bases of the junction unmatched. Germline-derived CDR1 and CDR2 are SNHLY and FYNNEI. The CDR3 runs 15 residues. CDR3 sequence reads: CASKAEAGGFNEQFF. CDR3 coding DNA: TGTGCCAGCAAGGCCGAAGCGGGGGGGTTCAATGAGCAGTTCTTC. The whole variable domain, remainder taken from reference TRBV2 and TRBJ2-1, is EPEVTQTPSHQVTQMGQEVILRCVPISNHLYFYWYRQILGQKVEFLVSFYNNEISEKSEIFDDQFSVERPDGSNFTLKIRSTKLEDSAMYFCASKAEAGGFNEQFFGPGTRLTVL.

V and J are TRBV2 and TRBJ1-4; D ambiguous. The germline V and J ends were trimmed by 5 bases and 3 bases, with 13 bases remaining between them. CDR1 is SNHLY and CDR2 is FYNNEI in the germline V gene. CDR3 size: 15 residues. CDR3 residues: CASSPTREANEKLFF. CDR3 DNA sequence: TGTGCCAGCAGTCCAACTCGGGAGGCTAATGAAAAACTGTTTTTT.